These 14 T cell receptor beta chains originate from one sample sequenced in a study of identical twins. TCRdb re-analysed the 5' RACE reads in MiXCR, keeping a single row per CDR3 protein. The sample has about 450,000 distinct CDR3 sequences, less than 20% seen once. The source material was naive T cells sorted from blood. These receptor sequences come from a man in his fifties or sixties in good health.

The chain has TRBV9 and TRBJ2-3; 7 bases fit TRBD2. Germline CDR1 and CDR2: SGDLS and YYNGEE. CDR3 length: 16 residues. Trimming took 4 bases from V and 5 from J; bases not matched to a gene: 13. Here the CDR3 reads CASSPRRREWVDTQYF. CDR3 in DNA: TGTGCCAGCAGCCCCAGGCGGCGGGAGTGGGTAGATACGCAGTATTTT.

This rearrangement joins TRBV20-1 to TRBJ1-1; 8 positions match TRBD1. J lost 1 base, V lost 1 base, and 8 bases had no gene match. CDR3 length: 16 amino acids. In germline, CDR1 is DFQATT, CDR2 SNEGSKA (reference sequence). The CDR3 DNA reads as TGCAGTGCTAGAGCTCGTCGAGACAGGGGGAACACTGAAGCTTTCTTT. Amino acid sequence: CSARARRDRGNTEAFF.

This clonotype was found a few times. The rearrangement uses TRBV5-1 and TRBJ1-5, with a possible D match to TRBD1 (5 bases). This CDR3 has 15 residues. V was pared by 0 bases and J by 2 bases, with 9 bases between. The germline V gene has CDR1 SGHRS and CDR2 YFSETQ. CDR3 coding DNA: TGCGCCAGCAGCTTGGAAGGGACCGGCAATCAGCCCCAGCATTTT. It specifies CASSLEGTGNQPQHF.

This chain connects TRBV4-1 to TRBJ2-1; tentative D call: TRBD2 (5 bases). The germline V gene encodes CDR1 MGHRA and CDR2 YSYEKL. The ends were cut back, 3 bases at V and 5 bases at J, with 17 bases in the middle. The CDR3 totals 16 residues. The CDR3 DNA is TGCGCCAGCAGCCATCCCGGGATTTCCCGTAACAATGAGCAGTTCTTC. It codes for CASSHPGISRNNEQFF.

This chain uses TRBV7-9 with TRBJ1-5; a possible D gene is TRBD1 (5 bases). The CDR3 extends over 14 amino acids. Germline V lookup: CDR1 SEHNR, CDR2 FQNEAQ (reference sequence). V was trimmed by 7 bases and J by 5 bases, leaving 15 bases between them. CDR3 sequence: CASTLGSGDQPQHF. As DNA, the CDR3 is TGTGCCAGCACGCTAGGGTCGGGGGATCAGCCCCAGCATTTT.

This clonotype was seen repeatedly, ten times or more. CDR3: CASSPSGSQPQHF. In DNA form, the CDR3 reads TGTGCCAGCAGTCCGTCAGGGAGTCAGCCCCAGCATTTT. The chain is built from TRBV12-3 or TRBV12-4 and TRBJ1-5; possibly TRBD1 for D (5 bases). V lost 5 bases, J lost 6 bases, and 11 bases lay in between. The CDR3 sequence is 13 residues long.

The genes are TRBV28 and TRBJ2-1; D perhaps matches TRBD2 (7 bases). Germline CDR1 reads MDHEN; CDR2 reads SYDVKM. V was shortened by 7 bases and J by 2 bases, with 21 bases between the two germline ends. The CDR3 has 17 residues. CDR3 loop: CASTYELGGGPYNEQFF. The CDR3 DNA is TGTGCCAGCACCTACGAATTGGGGGGGGGGCCCTACAATGAGCAGTTCTTC.

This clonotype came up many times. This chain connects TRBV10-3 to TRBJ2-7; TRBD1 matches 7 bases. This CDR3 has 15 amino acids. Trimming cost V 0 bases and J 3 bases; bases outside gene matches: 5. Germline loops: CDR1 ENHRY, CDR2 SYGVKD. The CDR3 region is CAISESAGGRYEQYF. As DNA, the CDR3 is TGTGCCATCAGTGAGTCGGCAGGGGGACGCTACGAGCAGTACTTC.

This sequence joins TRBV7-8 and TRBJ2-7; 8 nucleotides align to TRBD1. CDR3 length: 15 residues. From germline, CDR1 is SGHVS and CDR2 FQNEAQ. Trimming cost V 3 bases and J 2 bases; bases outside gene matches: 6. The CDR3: CASSLGTGSTYEQYF. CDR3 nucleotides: TGTGCCAGCAGCTTGGGGACAGGAAGCACCTACGAGCAGTACTTC.

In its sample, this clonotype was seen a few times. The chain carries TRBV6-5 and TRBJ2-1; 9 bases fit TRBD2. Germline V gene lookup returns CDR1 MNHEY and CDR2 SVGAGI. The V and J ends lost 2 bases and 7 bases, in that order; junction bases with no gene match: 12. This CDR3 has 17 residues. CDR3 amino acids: CASSYERGRARMNEQFF. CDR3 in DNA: TGTGCCAGCAGTTACGAGCGCGGGAGGGCCCGAATGAATGAGCAGTTCTTC.

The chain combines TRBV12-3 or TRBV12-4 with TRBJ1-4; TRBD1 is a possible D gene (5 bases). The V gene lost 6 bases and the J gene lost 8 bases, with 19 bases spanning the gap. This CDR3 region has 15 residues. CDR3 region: CASRGPGSEGEKLFF. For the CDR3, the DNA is TGTGCCAGCAGGGGGCCGGGCAGCGAAGGAGAAAAACTGTTTTTT.

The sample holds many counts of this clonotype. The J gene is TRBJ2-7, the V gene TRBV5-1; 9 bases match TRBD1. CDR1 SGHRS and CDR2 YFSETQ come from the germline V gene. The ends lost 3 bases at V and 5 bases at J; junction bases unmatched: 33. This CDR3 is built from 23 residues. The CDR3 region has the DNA TGCGCCAGCAGCTGGAAGCCGGGACAGGGACAGCTAGAGGCGAAAAGGGAGTACCACGAGCAGTACTTC. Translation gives CASSWKPGQGQLEAKREYHEQYF.

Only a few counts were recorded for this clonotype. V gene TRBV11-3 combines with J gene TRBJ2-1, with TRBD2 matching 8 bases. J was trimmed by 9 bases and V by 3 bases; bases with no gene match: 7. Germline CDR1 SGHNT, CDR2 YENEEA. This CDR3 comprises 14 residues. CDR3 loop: CASSFGAAGAEQFF. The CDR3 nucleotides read TGTGCCAGCAGCTTCGGAGCAGCGGGAGCTGAGCAGTTCTTC.

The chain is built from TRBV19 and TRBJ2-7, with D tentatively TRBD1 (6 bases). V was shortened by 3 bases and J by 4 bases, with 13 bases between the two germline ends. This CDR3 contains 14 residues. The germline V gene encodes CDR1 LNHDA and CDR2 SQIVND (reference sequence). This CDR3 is CASSMDGQGYEQYF. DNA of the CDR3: TGTGCCAGTAGTATGGATGGGCAGGGGTACGAGCAGTACTTC.